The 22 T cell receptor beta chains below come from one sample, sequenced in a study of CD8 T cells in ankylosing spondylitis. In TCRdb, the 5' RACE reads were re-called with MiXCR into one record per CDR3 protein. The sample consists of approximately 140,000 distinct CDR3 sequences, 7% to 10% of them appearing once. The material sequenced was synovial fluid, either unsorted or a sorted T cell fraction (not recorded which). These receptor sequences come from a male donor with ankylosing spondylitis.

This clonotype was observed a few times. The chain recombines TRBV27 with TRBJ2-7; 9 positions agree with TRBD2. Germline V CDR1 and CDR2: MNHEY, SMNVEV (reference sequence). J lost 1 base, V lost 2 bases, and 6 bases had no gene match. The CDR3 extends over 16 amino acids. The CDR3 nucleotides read TGTGCCAGCAGTTTAACCCAGACTAGCGGATCCTACGAGCAGTACTTC. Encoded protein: CASSLTQTSGSYEQYF.

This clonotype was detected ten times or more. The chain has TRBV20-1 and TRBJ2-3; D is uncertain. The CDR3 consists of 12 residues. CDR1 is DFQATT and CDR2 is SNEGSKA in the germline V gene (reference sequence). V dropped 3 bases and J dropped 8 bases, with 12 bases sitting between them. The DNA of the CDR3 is TGCAGTGCTAGGTTTCTGGCTGGTACGCAGTATTTT. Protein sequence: CSARFLAGTQYF.

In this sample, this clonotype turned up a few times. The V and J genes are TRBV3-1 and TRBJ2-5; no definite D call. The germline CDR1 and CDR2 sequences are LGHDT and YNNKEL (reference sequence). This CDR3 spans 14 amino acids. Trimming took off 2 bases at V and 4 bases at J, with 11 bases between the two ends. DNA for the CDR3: TGTGCCAGCAGCCAACGAAGGCCGTTAGAGACCCAGTACTTC. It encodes CASSQRRPLETQYF.

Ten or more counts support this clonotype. CDR3 sequence reads: CASSRSPASGTDTQYF. In DNA form, the CDR3 reads TGCGCCAGCAGCAGATCCCCGGCCAGCGGCACAGATACGCAGTATTTT. The rearrangement links TRBV5-1 to TRBJ2-3; D unclear. V lost 4 bases and J 1 base, leaving 16 bases between the germline ends. Germline V lookup: CDR1 SGHRS, CDR2 YFSETQ. The CDR3 contains 16 residues.

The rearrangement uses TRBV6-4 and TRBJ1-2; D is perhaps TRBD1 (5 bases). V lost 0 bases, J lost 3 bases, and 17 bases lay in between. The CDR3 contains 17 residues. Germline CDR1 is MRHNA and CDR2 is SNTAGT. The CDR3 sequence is CASSDSEGQGDDYGYTF. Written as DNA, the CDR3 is TGTGCCAGCAGTGACTCAGAGGGGCAGGGTGATGACTATGGCTACACCTTC.

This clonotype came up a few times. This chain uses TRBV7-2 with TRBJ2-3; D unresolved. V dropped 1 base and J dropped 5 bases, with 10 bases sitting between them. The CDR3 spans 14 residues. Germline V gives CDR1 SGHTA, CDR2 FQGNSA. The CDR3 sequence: CASSLETFGDTQYF. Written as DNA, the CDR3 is TGTGCCAGCAGCTTAGAGACTTTTGGAGATACGCAGTATTTT.

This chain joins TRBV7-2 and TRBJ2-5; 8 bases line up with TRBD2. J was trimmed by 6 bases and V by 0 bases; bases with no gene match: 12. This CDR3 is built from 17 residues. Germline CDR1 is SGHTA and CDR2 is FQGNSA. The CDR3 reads CASSLARGGRFTQTQYF. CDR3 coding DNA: TGTGCCAGCAGCTTAGCCCGGGGGGGTCGATTCACGCAGACCCAGTACTTC.

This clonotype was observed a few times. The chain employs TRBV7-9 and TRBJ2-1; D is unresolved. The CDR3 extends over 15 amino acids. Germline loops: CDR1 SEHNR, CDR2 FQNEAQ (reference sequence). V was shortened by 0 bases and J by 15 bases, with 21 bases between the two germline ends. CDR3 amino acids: CASSLAGLSPGWSFF. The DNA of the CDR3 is TGTGCCAGCAGCTTAGCGGGCCTATCCCCTGGGTGGTCGTTCTTC.

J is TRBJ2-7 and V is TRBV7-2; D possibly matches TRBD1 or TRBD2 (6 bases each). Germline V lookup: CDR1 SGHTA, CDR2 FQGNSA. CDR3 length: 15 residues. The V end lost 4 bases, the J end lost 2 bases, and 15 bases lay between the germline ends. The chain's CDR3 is CASSSMGGGAYEQYF. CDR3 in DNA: TGTGCCAGCAGCTCCATGGGGGGCGGGGCCTACGAGCAGTACTTC.

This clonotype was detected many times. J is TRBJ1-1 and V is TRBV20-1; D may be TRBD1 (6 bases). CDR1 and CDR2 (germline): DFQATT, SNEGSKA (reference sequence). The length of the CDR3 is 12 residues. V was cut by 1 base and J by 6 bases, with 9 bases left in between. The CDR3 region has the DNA TGCAGTGCTAGAGCGGGGGCGGCTGAAGCTTTCTTT. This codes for CSARAGAAEAFF.

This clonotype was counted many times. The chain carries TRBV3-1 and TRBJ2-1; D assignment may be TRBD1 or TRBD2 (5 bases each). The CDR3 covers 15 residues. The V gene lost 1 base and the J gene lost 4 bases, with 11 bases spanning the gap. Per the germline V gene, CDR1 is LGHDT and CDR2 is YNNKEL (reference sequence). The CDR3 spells CASSQAGPGYNEQFF. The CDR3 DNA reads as TGTGCCAGCAGCCAAGCGGGGCCTGGTTACAATGAGCAGTTCTTC.

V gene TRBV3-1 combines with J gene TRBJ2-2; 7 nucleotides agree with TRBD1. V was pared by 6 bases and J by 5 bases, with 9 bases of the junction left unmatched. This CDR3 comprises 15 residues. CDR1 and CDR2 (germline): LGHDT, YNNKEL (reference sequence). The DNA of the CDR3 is TGTGCCAGCAGTCGGAAGGGGGCCAGTACCGGGGAGCTGTTTTTT. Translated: CASSRKGASTGELFF.

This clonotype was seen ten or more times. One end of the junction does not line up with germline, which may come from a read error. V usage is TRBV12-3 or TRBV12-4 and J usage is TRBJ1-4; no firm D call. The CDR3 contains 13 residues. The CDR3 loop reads CASSLRHRENLFF. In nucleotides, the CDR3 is TGTGCCAGCAGTTTACGACACCGGGAAAATCTGTTTTTT.

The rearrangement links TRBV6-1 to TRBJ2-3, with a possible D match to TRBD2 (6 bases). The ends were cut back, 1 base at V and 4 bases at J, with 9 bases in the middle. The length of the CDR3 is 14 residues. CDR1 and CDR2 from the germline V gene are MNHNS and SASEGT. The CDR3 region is CASSEVGGPDTQYF. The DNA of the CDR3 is TGTGCCAGCAGTGAAGTTGGAGGGCCAGATACGCAGTATTTT.

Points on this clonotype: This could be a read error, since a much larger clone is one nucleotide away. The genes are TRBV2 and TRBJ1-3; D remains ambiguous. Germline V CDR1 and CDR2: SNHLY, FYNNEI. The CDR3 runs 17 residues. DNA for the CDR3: TGTGTCAGCACAACCGGGTGGCGGACGCGCTCTGGAAACACCATATATTTT. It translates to CVSTTGWRTRSGNTIYF.

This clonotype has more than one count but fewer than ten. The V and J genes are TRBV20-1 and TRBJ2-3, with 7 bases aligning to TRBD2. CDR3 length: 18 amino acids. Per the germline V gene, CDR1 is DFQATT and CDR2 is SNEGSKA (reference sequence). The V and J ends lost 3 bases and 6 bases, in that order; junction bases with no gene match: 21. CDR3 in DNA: TGCAGTGCTAGTCACACGCCCTTGGGGGGGGGGAGCCTGGATACGCAGTATTTT. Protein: CSASHTPLGGGSLDTQYF.

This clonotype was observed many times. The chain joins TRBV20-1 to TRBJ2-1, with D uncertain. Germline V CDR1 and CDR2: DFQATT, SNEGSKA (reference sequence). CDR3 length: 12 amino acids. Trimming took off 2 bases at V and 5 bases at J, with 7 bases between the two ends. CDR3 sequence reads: CSARTPNNEQFF. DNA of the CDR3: TGCAGTGCTAGAACCCCGAACAATGAGCAGTTCTTC.

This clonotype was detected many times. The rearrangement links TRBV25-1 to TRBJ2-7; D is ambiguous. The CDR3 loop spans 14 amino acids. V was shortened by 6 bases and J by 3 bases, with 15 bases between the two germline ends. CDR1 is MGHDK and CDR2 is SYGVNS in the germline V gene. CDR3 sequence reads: CASSIGFTRYEQYF. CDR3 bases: TGTGCCAGCAGCATAGGCTTCACGCGCTACGAGCAGTACTTC.

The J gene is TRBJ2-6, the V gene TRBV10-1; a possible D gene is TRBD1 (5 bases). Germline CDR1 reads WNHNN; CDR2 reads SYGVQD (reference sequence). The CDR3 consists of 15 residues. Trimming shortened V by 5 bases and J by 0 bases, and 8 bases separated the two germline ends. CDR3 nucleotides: TGCGCCAGCAGTCGACAGCCCTCTGGGGCCAACGTCCTGACTTTC. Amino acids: CASSRQPSGANVLTF.

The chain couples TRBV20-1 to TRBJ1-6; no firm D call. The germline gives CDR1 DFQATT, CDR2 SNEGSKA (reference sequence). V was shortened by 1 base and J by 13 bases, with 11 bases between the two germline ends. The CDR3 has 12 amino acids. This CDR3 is CSARGMYGPLHF. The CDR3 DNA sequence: TGCAGTGCTAGAGGGATGTACGGGCCCCTCCACTTT.

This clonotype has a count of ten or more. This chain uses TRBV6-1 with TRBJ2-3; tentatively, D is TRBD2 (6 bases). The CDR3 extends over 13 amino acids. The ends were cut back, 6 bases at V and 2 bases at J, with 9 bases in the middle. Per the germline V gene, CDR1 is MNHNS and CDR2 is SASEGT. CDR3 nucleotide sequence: TGTGCCAGCAGCGGGACTCACACAGATACGCAGTATTTT. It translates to CASSGTHTDTQYF.

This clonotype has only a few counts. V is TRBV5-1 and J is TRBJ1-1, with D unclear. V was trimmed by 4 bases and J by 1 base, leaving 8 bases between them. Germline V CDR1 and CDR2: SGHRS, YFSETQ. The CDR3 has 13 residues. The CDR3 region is CASSVAENTEAFF. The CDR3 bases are TGCGCCAGCAGCGTGGCGGAGAACACTGAAGCTTTCTTT.